This T cell receptor (beta chain) is drawn from a study of T cell repertoires in cytomegalovirus infection. The overall study: Recently described HLA-C-restricted plus well-studied HLA-B-restricted CMV epitopes were used. Evidence of both CMV infection and a matching HLA type came from public TCR beta signatures.

TCRdb analysed the reads with MiXCR anew, one entry per CDR3 protein. Here the sample spans approximately 990,000 distinct CDR3 sequences, around 29% being singletons. This clonotype was counted only a few times. The antigen is not known. Overall study results and limits: CMV-specific TCR beta clonotypes restricted by HLA-C were the ones dominating the ex vivo response.

The length of the CDR3 is 18 residues. Germline assignment: CDR1 SEHNR and CDR2 FQNEAQ (reference sequence). V lost 4 bases, J lost 3 bases, and 13 bases stayed unmatched. This receptor was identified in a human donor in good health (CMV status not recorded). Some clones in this sample may be carry-over from other donors' samples. This sample comprised cultured CD8+ T cells from PBMCs, obtained from culture after CMV antigen stimulation. The rearrangement uses TRBV7-9 and TRBJ2-1; 9 nucleotides line up with TRBD1. CDR3 sequence: CASSSPGQGPYVYNEQFF. CDR3 coding DNA: TGTGCCAGCAGCTCCCCGGGACAGGGCCCCTATGTCTACAATGAGCAGTTCTTC.